These T cell receptor beta chains were read from a single sample in a study of shared clonotypes between healthy human individuals. Sequenced by immunoSEQ multiplex PCR; TCRdb stores in-frame clones only, minus some. This sample has over 2 million clones; less than 95% occur once, and the top ten carry 0.3% to 0.45%. Material: naive CD4+ T cells from PBMCs. These receptors all stem from a man aged 18 to 30 in good health. Some clones in this sample may be carry-over from other donors' samples. CDR3s include the opening cysteine and the closing phenylalanine or tryptophan. A D gene is named only where the DNA matches it firmly. Clone sizes are given selectively: once, few, many, or a class where the clone is expanded.

>NA|TRBV7-2|TRBJ2-7|NA|14
CASSLDSARYEQYF
TGTGCCAGCAGCTTAGACTCCGCCCGCTACGAGCAGTACTTC
>NA|TRBV27|TRBJ1-6|NA|16
CASSGGGFSYNSPLHF
TGTGCCAGCAGTGGCGGGGGTTTCTCCTATAATTCACCCCTCCACTTT
>NA|TRBV2|TRBJ2-2|NA|13
CASGEDGAGELFF
TGTGCCAGCGGGGAGGACGGGGCCGGGGAGCTGTTTTTT
>once|TRBV15|TRBJ2-5|NA|16
CATSSEGTLPAETQYF
TGTGCCACCAGCAGTGAGGGGACCCTGCCGGCCGAGACCCAGTACTTC
>few|TRBV5-4|TRBJ1-2|NA|17
CASSPAPGPRRVDGYTF
TGTGCCAGCAGCCCCGCACCCGGGCCACGGAGAGTCGATGGCTACACCTTC
>few|TRBV5-1|TRBJ2-7|TRBD1|13
CASSPDRGYEQYF
TGCGCCAGCAGCCCGGACAGGGGCTACGAGCAGTACTTC
>NA|TRBV27|TRBJ2-3|NA|12
CASSLSTDTQYF
TGTGCCAGCAGTCTGAGCACAGATACGCAGTATTTT
>NA|TRBV6-5|TRBJ1-1|NA|14
CASSYAAPGTEAFF
TGTGCCAGCAGTTACGCCGCTCCAGGGACTGAAGCTTTCTTT
>NA|TRBV7-3|TRBJ1-2|TRBD1|13
CASSLTGQGHYTF
TGTGCCAGCAGCTTAACGGGACAGGGCCACTACACCTTC
>NA|TRBV5-4|TRBJ1-1|NA|13
CASSSDWYTEAFF
TGTGCCAGCAGCTCTGACTGGTACACTGAAGCTTTCTTT
>NA|TRBV7-3|TRBJ2-1|NA|12
CASSLVGREQFF
TGTGCCAGCAGCTTGGTGGGAAGAGAGCAGTTCTTC
>NA|TRBV28|TRBJ1-5|NA|13
CASAGDSNQPQHF
TGTGCCAGCGCAGGGGATAGCAATCAGCCCCAGCATTTT
>NA|TRBV4-1|TRBJ2-3|TRBD2|17
CASSQEELAGVSDTQYF
TGCGCCAGCAGCCAAGAAGAGTTGGCGGGAGTGTCGGATACGCAGTATTTT
>NA|TRBV5-1|TRBJ2-7|NA|12
CASSLTAYEQYF
TGCGCCAGCAGCTTGACAGCCTACGAGCAGTACTTC
>NA|TRBV5-4|TRBJ1-1|NA|15
CASSFSMGRNTEAFF
TGTGCCAGCAGCTTCTCAATGGGAAGAAACACTGAAGCTTTCTTT
>few|TRBV27|TRBJ1-5|TRBD1|15
CASSFQGGSNQPQHF
TGTGCCAGCAGTTTTCAGGGGGGTAGCAATCAGCCCCAGCATTTT
>NA|TRBV5-4|TRBJ2-5|TRBD2|15
CASSPGGGPQETQYF
TGTGCCAGCAGCCCCGGGGGGGGGCCCCAAGAGACCCAGTACTTC
>NA|TRBV2|TRBJ1-1|NA|16
CASIRVLEQGGPEAFF
TGTGCCAGCATTCGGGTTTTGGAACAGGGCGGTCCTGAAGCTTTCTTT
>once|TRBV5-1|TRBJ2-2|NA|16
CASSPDSSTNTGELFF
TGCGCCAGCAGCCCGGACAGCTCTACGAACACCGGGGAGCTGTTTTTT
>NA|TRBV6-4|TRBJ2-7|TRBD2|14
CASSGTSGSYEQYF
TGTGCCAGCAGTGGGACTAGCGGCTCCTACGAGCAGTACTTC
>NA|TRBV9|TRBJ1-1|TRBD1|15
CASSETGVGYTEAFF
TGTGCCAGCAGCGAAACAGGGGTTGGGTACACTGAAGCTTTCTTT
>NA|TRBV11-3|TRBJ2-3|NA|20
CASTPAGKGEGLSHTDTQYF
TGTGCCAGCACCCCAGCGGGCAAGGGGGAGGGCCTCTCACACACAGATACGCAGTATTTT
>NA|TRBV19|TRBJ2-6|NA|18
CASREPRGTRTGANVLTF
TGTGCCAGTAGGGAACCCAGGGGCACCCGGACTGGGGCCAACGTCCTGACTTTC
>NA|TRBV4-2|TRBJ1-3|NA|16
CASSQDLDLSGNTIYF
TGTGCCAGCAGCCAAGATTTGGACCTCTCTGGAAACACCATATATTTT
>NA|TRBV28|TRBJ2-2|NA|14
CATKPGGGTGELFF
TGTGCCACTAAGCCGGGGGGCGGCACCGGGGAGCTGTTTTTT
>NA|TRBV4-2|TRBJ2-7|NA|14
CASSQDRVTYEQYF
TGTGCCAGCAGCCAAGATCGGGTAACTTACGAGCAGTACTTC
>once|TRBV28|TRBJ1-5|NA|16
CASSLWSVSSNQPQHF
TGTGCCAGCAGTTTATGGTCAGTGTCTAGCAATCAGCCCCAGCATTTT